The T cell receptor beta chain under discussion was sequenced for a study of beta chain features in type 1 diabetes. Whole-study findings and limits: TCRB CDR3s from Type 1 diabetes patients were moderately but significantly shorter in all four CD4+ subsets. In the patient group, naive, central memory and Treg TCRB repertoires seemed more alike than in the healthy donor group.

Per donor, one heparinised blood draw averaged roughly 120 mL. CDR1 MNHNS and CDR2 SASEGT come from the germline V gene. This CDR3 region has 15 residues. The ends were cut back, 11 bases at V and 1 base at J, with 20 bases in the middle. Expressed TCRB transcripts were sequenced because the isolated RNA had all been reverse transcribed beforehand. TCRdb's copy holds only in-frame clones and misses some; the assay was immunoSEQ multiplex PCR. The sample has about 340,000 clones, approximately 12% seen once. As for this clone: What it binds is unknown.

The sequencing input was naive CD4+ T cells from blood. The origin of this receptor is a woman younger than 30 with type 1 diabetes. V and J are TRBV6-1 and TRBJ1-1; tentatively, D is TRBD1 (5 bases). CDR3 protein: CAATFHRGGNTEAFF. CDR3 bases: TGTGCCGCAACCTTTCACCGGGGGGGGAACACTGAAGCTTTCTTT.